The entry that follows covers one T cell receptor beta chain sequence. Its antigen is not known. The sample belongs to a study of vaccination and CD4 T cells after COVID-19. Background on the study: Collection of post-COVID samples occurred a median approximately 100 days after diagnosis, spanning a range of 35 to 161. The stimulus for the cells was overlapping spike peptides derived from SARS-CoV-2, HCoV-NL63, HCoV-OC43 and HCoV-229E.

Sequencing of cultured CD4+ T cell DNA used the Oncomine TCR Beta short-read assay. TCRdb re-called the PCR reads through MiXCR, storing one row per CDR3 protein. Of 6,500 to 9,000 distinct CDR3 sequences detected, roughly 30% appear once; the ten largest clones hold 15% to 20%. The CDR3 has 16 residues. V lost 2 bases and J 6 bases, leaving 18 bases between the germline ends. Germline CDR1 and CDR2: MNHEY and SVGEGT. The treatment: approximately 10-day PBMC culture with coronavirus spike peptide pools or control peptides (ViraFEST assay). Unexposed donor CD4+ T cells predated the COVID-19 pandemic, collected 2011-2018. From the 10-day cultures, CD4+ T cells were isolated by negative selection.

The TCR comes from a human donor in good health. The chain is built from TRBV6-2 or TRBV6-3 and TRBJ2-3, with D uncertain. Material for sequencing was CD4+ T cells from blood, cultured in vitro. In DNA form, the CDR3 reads TGTGCCAGCAGTTACGAGGTGGTTCGTTCTGGCGATACGCAGTATTTT. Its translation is CASSYEVVRSGDTQYF.